This entry concerns a single TCR beta chain. The ends lost 6 bases at V and 2 bases at J; junction bases unmatched: 6. CDR3 length equals 15 residues. Germline CDR1 MGHDK, CDR2 SYGVNS. The study ran its PCR with 60 Vbeta and 13 Jbeta primers. The protocol was immunoSEQ multiplex PCR, while the TCRdb copy is restricted to in-frame clones and leaves out a portion. The table shows about 270,000 clones, with roughly two thirds occurring only once. These data come from a study of cytomegalovirus exposure and HLA in healthy donors. The gene calls are TRBV25-1 and TRBJ2-1, with 8 bases identical to TRBD2. The receptor was derived from a female donor in good health and CMV-seronegative. Sequencing was performed on PBMCs. The CDR3 is CASRGLAGPYNEQFF. In nucleotides, the CDR3 is TGTGCCAGCAGGGGTTTAGCGGGACCCTACAATGAGCAGTTCTTC.